The entry below gives a single T cell receptor (beta chain) sequence along with its context. Trimming left V 3 bases short and J 6 bases short, with 9 bases between. This CDR3 has 13 residues. This sample was included in a study of blood T cell repertoires in COVID-19. As handled by the study authors: Amplification with reference gene primers provided the estimates of nucleated cell counts. Method: immunoSEQ multiplex PCR; TCRdb's copy keeps in-frame clones and lacks some. V and J calls plus clone size are reproduced from that table; the DNA served to infer D and trimming. The sample shows about 280,000 clones, around 90% of them seen only once.

Sequenced sample: peripheral blood. The origin of this receptor is a man between 18 and 29 years old with active or convalescent COVID-19. The chain uses TRBV12-3 or TRBV12-4 and TRBJ2-4; a weak D match, TRBD1 (6 bases). DNA for the CDR3: TGTGCCAGCAGTTTGTTGGACAGAAACATTCAGTACTTC. Translated: CASSLLDRNIQYF.